Sequencing of this TCR beta chain was carried out in a study of Ad26.COV2.S vaccination and SARS-CoV-2 variants. Study at large: Enrollment placed the donor in the COV1001 Ad26.COV2.S trial arm.

The sample's treatment: some 19 received Ad26.COV2.S at low or high dose, single or two shots; several received placebo; per-sample allocation not given. Sample collection was performed on day 63 after the first vaccine or placebo injection. The shot given was an Ad26 vector that makes Wuhan-strain SARS-CoV-2 spike. V lost 4 bases, J lost 5 bases, and 2 bases stayed unmatched. The length of the CDR3 is 14 residues. Germline V gene data show CDR1 as SEHNR and CDR2 as FQNEAQ (reference sequence). Generated by immunoSEQ multiplex PCR, the TCRdb table keeps only in-frame clones and is missing some. The profile covers a few hundred thousand clones, with about nine tenths appearing a single time and more than 3.5% taken by the ten largest.

The material was peripheral blood, obtained in a trial of Ad26.COV2.S vaccine versus placebo. The chain uses TRBV7-9 and TRBJ2-1; 10 bases align to TRBD2. This receptor was identified in a person between 18 and 65 years old who received the Ad26.COV2.S COVID-19 vaccine or a placebo. CDR3 sequence reads: CASSSAGGDNEQFF. The CDR3 DNA follows: TGTGCCAGCAGCTCAGCGGGAGGGGACAATGAGCAGTTCTTC.